This T cell receptor beta chain appears in the sequencing data of a study of cytomegalovirus exposure and HLA in healthy donors. Trimming took off 4 bases at V and 2 bases at J, with 12 bases between the two ends. In germline, CDR1 is SGHDT, CDR2 YYEEEE. The CDR3 spans 14 residues. Regarding this clone: Its antigen is still unknown.

Findings of the study overall: Presence/absence comparisons presumed near-even sequencing depth among donors. Altogether, 150 to 200 TCR beta chains were recorded as cytomegalovirus-associated. Follow-up analysis found HLA locus-dependent TCR association rates, highest for DRB1 and lowest for HLA-C.

This PCR relied on a set of 60 Vbeta primers and 13 Jbeta primers. Data came from immunoSEQ multiplex PCR; TCRdb stores just in-frame clones and leaves some out. Of hundreds of thousands of clones listed, approximately 80% are singletons. The sequenced sample was PBMCs. This sequence originates from a man aged 25 to 40 in good health and CMV-seronegative. The chain links TRBV5-6 to TRBJ1-2, with D perhaps matching TRBD1 (5 bases). DNA of the CDR3: TGTGCCAGCAGCGTAGGGGTCCCAAACTATGGCTACACCTTC. Encoded protein: CASSVGVPNYGYTF. Combining the CDR3 with reference TRBV5-6 and TRBJ1-2 gives the whole variable domain DAGVTQSPTHLIKTRGQQVTLRCSPKSGHDTVSWYQQALGQGPQFIFQYYEEEERQRGNFPDRFSGHQFPNYSSELNVNALLLGDSALYLCASSVGVPNYGYTFGSGTRLTVV.